This TCR beta chain comes out of a study of CD8 T cells in ankylosing spondylitis. Findings of the study overall: Apparently characteristic of ankylosing spondylitis blood was a TCR beta motif (about eight highly homologous variants). It was reported that disease-linked clones were significantly enriched in matched ankylosing spondylitis synovial fluid. Disease-linked clones were CD8+ and relatively rare in peripheral blood.

The CDR3 sequence is 13 residues long. CDR1 DFQATT and CDR2 SNEGSKA come from the germline V gene (reference sequence). The V gene lost 2 bases and the J gene lost 1 base, with 8 bases spanning the gap. The table lists this clonotype with a few counts. Its antigen is not known. TCR beta libraries were made by quantitative 5'-RACE with molecular barcodes. TCRdb analysed the 5' RACE reads with MiXCR anew, one entry per CDR3 protein. The sample lists about 450,000 distinct CDR3 sequences; more than 25% were seen once. Sequenced input: blood, either unsorted or a sorted T cell fraction (not recorded which). The V gene is TRBV20-1, the J gene TRBJ2-5; D not resolved. The origin of this receptor is a male donor with ankylosing spondylitis. The CDR3 protein is CSARYRAQETQYF. Here the CDR3 DNA reads TGCAGTGCTAGATACCGCGCCCAAGAGACCCAGTACTTC.